Presented here are 15 T cell receptor beta chains from one specimen sequenced in a study of blood T cell repertoires in COVID-19. Repertoires were generated with immunoSEQ multiplex PCR, while TCRdb's copy carries only in-frame clones and drops some. The sample yields approximately 110,000 clones, roughly 72% seen once. Sequenced input: peripheral blood. Receptors were obtained from a man older than 75 with acute or convalescent COVID-19.

The chain uses TRBV3-1 (or the pseudogene TRBV3-2) and TRBJ1-2; D is unresolved. Looked up from germline, CDR1 is LGHDT and CDR2 is YNNKEL (reference sequence). V dropped 9 bases and J dropped 10 bases, with 12 bases sitting between them. This CDR3 is built from 10 residues. CDR3 protein: CASTRLSYTF. CDR3 coding DNA: TGTGCCAGTACTCGACTTTCCTACACCTTC.

The chain uses TRBV28 and TRBJ1-2, with D maybe TRBD1 (6 bases). The CDR3 is made up of 13 amino acids. Germline V lookup: CDR1 MDHEN, CDR2 SYDVKM. Trimming pared 6 bases from V and 7 bases from J, leaving 15 bases between. The CDR3 loop is CASRYRTAGGYTF. The CDR3 DNA reads TGTGCCAGCAGGTATAGGACAGCCGGTGGCTACACCTTC.

Relative to its sample, this clone is medium-sized (0.01 to 0.1%). This chain uses TRBV4-1 with TRBJ1-1, with D perhaps TRBD1 (5 bases). V was shortened by 5 bases and J by 0 bases, with 13 bases between the two germline ends. CDR3 length: 15 residues. Germline assignment: CDR1 MGHRA and CDR2 YSYEKL. CDR3 DNA: TGCGCCAGCAGCGGGCGGGGCACCCTGAACACTGAAGCTTTCTTT. Amino acid sequence: CASSGRGTLNTEAFF.

This rearrangement joins TRBV5-1 to TRBJ2-7; 9 nucleotides match TRBD2. Germline CDR1 SGHRS, CDR2 YFSETQ. The CDR3 totals 16 residues. Unmatched junction bases numbered 6, after V lost 0 bases and J lost 2 bases. DNA of the CDR3: TGCGCCAGCAGCTTGGCTTCTAGCGGGGTCGCCTACGAGCAGTACTTC. Its translation: CASSLASSGVAYEQYF. Looking up the rest from reference TRBV5-1 and TRBJ2-7 gives the full variable domain: KAGVTQTPRYLIKTRGQQVTLSCSPISGHRSVSWYQQTPGQGLQFLFEYFSETQRNKGNFPGRFSGRQFSNSRSEMNVSTLELGDSALYLCASSLASSGVAYEQYFGPGTRLTVT.

The chain carries TRBV5-1 and TRBJ2-3, with a possible D match to TRBD1 (6 bases). Per germline, CDR1 SGHRS and CDR2 YFSETQ. This CDR3 has 14 amino acids. The V end was cut by 3 bases, the J end by 2 bases, with 10 bases between. The CDR3 loop reads CASSSGQTTDTQYF. CDR3 DNA: TGCGCCAGCAGCTCCGGACAGACCACAGATACGCAGTATTTT.

As DNA, the CDR3 is TGTGCCAGCAGTCCGACAGGACGCGATGGCGGGGAGCTGTTTTTT. This sequence encodes CASSPTGRDGGELFF. This chain uses TRBV27 with TRBJ2-2, with D perhaps TRBD1 (6 bases). This CDR3 has 15 amino acids. Looked up from germline, CDR1 is MNHEY and CDR2 is SMNVEV (reference sequence). Trimming stripped 5 bases from V and 7 bases from J, with 17 bases between.

Only one count was recorded for this clone. This sequence joins TRBV19 and TRBJ2-7; 7 bases are shared with TRBD2. From germline, CDR1 is LNHDA and CDR2 SQIVND (reference sequence). Trimming removed 5 bases from V and 1 base from J; junction bases left unmatched: 8. The CDR3 consists of 15 residues. The CDR3 reads CASSQYSGQSYEQYF. The CDR3 nucleotides are TGTGCCAGTAGTCAATATAGCGGGCAGTCCTACGAGCAGTACTTC.

This CDR3 is CASSPTSGGETQYF. The CDR3 coding sequence is TGTGCCAGCAGTCCGACTAGCGGGGGGGAGACCCAGTACTTC. The gene calls are TRBV6-5 and TRBJ2-5; 13 positions match TRBD2. V gave up 5 bases and J gave up 5 bases; unmatched junction bases: 2. Germline V gene lookup returns CDR1 MNHEY and CDR2 SVGAGI. This CDR3 is 14 amino acids long.

This clone was counted only a few times. The rearrangement links TRBV13 to TRBJ2-3, with 12 bases identical to TRBD2. This CDR3 contains 16 residues. Germline V gene lookup returns CDR1 PRHDT and CDR2 FYEKMQ (reference sequence). V lost 6 bases and J lost 6; bases outside the gene matches: 10. CDR3 region: CASRELAGGTVDTQYF. CDR3 DNA: TGTGCCAGCAGGGAACTAGCGGGAGGAACGGTCGATACGCAGTATTTT.

The genes are TRBV7-2 and TRBJ2-1, with 12 bases identical to TRBD2. Germline CDR1 reads SGHTA; CDR2 reads FQGNSA. V shed 5 bases and J 10 bases; nucleotides not matched to a gene: 6. CDR3 size: 14 residues. The chain's CDR3 is CASSAGLAGSEQFF. The CDR3 DNA reads as TGTGCCAGCAGCGCCGGACTAGCGGGGTCGGAGCAGTTCTTC.

The rearrangement uses TRBV5-5 and TRBJ2-5; 8 bases map to TRBD1. CDR3 size: 14 residues. Germline values: CDR1 SGHKS, CDR2 YYEKEE (reference sequence). J gave up 1 base and V 8 bases, and 7 bases lay outside the gene matches. CDR3: CASSVTGGQETQYF. The CDR3 nucleotides read TGTGCCAGTTCCGTCACAGGGGGCCAAGAGACCCAGTACTTC. Based on the CDR3 plus reference TRBV5-5 and TRBJ2-5, the full variable domain is DAGVTQSPTHLIKTRGQQVTLRCSPISGHKSVSWYQQVLGQGPQFIFQYYEKEERGRGNFPDRFSARQFPNYSSELNVNALLLGDSALYLCASSVTGGQETQYFGPGTRLLVL.

The genes are TRBV9 and TRBJ1-1; D gene uncertain. This CDR3 has 13 amino acids. In germline, CDR1 is SGDLS, CDR2 YYNGEE. The germline V and J ends were trimmed by 3 bases and 2 bases, with 8 bases remaining between them. CDR3 sequence: CASSAVSNTEAFF. In DNA, the CDR3 is TGTGCCAGCAGCGCCGTCAGTAACACTGAAGCTTTCTTT.

DNA for the CDR3: TGCGCCAGCAGCCAGACAGGGGGGCGGGGTGGCTACACCTTC. Protein product: CASSQTGGRGGYTF. The chain carries TRBV4-3 and TRBJ1-2, with 9 bases identical to TRBD1. This CDR3 is 14 amino acids long. The trim removed 3 bases at V and 7 bases at J, leaving 6 bases unmatched. Per germline, CDR1 LGHNA and CDR2 YSLEER.

To note about this clone: Other DNA sequences within the sample encode an identical CDR3. The chain combines TRBV6-5 with TRBJ1-2, with 7 nucleotides matching TRBD1. The CDR3 spans 13 residues. Germline CDR1 and CDR2: MNHEY and SVGAGI. V was pared by 6 bases and J by 2 bases, with 3 bases of the junction left unmatched. The CDR3 nucleotides read TGTGCCAGCAGCCAGGGACAGAACTATGGCTACACCTTC. Protein sequence: CASSQGQNYGYTF.

The genes are TRBV6-2 or TRBV6-3 and TRBJ2-7, with D perhaps TRBD2 (6 bases). Germline V gives CDR1 MNHEY, CDR2 SVGEGT. The CDR3 is 16 amino acids. The V gene lost 4 bases and the J gene lost 2 bases, with 18 bases spanning the gap. The CDR3 DNA reads as TGTGCCAGCAGTTCCAACAACGGGGCGGGGACCTACGAGCAGTACTTC. Amino acid sequence: CASSSNNGAGTYEQYF.